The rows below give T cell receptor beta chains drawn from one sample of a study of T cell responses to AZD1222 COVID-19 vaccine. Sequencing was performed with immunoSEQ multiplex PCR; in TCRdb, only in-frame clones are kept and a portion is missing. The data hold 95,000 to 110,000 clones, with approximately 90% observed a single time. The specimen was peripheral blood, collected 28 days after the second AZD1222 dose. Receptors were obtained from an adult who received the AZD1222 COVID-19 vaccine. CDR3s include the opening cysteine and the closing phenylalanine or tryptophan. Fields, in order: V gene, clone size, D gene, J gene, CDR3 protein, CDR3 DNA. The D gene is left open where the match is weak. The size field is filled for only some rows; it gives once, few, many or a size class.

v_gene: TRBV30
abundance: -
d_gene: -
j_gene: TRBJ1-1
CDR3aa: CAWSVGQNTEAFF
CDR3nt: TGTGCCTGGAGTGTAGGACAGAACACTGAAGCTTTCTTT

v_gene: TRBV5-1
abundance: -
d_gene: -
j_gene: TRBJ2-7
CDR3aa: CASSSLTRKVEEQYF
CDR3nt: TGCGCCAGCAGCTCGCTAACTAGGAAGGTGGAGGAGCAGTACTTC

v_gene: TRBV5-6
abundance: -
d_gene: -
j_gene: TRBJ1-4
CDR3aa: CASSLAQAFIEKLFF
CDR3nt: TGTGCCAGCAGCTTGGCCCAGGCCTTTATTGAAAAACTGTTTTTT

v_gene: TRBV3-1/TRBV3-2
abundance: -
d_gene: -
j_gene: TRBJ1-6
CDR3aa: CASSQQTGYNSPLHF
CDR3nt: TGTGCCAGCAGCCAACAAACAGGGTATAATTCACCCCTCCACTTT

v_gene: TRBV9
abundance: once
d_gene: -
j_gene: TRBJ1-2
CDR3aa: CASSPSGINYGYTF
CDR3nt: TGTGCCAGCAGTCCCTCCGGGATTAACTATGGCTACACCTTC

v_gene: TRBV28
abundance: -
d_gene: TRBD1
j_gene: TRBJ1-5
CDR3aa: CASSRGTGGNQPQHF
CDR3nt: TGTGCCAGCAGCCGAGGGACAGGGGGCAATCAGCCCCAGCATTTT

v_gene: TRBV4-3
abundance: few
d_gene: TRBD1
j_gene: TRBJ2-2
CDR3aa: CASSRDRGTGELFF
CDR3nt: TGCGCCAGCTCTCGGGACAGGGGGACCGGGGAGCTGTTTTTT

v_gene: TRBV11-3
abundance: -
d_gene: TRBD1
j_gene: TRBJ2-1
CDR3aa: CASSLDREYEQFF
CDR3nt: TGTGCCAGCAGCCTGGACAGGGAATATGAGCAGTTCTTC

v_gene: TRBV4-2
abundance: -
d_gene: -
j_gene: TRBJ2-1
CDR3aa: CASSLLSRSGLTYNEQFF
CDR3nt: TGTGCCAGCAGCCTCCTCTCGAGGAGCGGGCTTACCTACAATGAGCAGTTCTTC

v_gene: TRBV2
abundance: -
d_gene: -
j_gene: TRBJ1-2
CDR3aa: CASSENQGYTF
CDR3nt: TGTGCCAGCAGTGAAAACCAGGGCTACACCTTC

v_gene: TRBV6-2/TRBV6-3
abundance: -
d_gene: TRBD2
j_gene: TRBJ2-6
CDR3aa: CASSYPPGLASGANVLTF
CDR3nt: TGTGCCAGCAGTTACCCTCCGGGACTAGCGAGTGGGGCCAACGTCCTGACTTTC

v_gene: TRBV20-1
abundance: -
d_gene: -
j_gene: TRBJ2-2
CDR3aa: CSARRAGELFF
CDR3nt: TGCAGTGCTAGAAGGGCCGGGGAGCTGTTTTTT

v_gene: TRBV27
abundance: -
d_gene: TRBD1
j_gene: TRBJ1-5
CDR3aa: CASSPRTGGFNQPQHF
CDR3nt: TGTGCCAGCAGCCCTCGGACAGGGGGCTTCAATCAGCCCCAGCATTTT

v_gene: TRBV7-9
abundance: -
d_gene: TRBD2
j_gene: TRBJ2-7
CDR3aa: CASSSSHPGTSSNEQYF
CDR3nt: TGTGCCAGCAGCTCCTCCCACCCCGGGACTAGCAGCAACGAGCAGTACTTC

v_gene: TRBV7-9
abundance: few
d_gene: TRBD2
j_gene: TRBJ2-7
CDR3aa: CASSLVLGTSGRGDEQYF
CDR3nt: TGTGCCAGCAGCTTAGTTCTCGGGACTAGCGGGAGGGGCGACGAGCAGTACTTC

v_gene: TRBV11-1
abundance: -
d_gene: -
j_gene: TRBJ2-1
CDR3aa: CASSHDVKVVLNEQFF
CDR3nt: TGTGCCAGCAGCCACGACGTAAAGGTTGTACTCAATGAGCAGTTCTTC

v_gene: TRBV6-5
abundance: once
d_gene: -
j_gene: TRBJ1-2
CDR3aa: CASTLMQGLTGYTF
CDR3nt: TGTGCCAGCACCCTCATGCAGGGGTTGACCGGCTACACCTTC

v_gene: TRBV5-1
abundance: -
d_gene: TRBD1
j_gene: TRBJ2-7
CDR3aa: CASSLESRQGPSYEQYF
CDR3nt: TGCGCCAGCAGCTTGGAAAGTAGACAGGGCCCCTCCTACGAGCAGTACTTC

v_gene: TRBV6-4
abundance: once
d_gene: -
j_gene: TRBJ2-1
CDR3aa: CASSDSNLSGEQFF
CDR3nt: TGTGCCAGCAGTGACTCGAATCTTAGTGGCGAGCAGTTCTTC

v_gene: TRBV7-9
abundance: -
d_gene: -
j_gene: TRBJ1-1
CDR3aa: CASKAGRGVMNTEAFF
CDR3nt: TGTGCCAGCAAAGCGGGGAGAGGAGTTATGAACACTGAAGCTTTCTTT

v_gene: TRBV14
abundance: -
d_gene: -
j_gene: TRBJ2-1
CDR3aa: CASSLPGLIYNEQFF
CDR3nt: TGTGCCAGCAGCCTTCCGGGACTTATTTACAATGAGCAGTTCTTC

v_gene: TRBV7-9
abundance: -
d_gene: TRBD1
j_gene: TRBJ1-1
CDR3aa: CASSAARGAGGTEAFF
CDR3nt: TGTGCCAGCAGCGCCGCCAGGGGGGCCGGGGGCACTGAAGCTTTCTTT

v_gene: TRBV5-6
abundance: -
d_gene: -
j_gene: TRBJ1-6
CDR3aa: CASSLGTTHSPLHF
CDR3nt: TGTGCCAGCAGCTTGGGGACAACCCATTCACCCCTCCACTTT

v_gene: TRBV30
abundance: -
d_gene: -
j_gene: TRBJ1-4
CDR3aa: CAWSRDNAEKLFF
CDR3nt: TGTGCCTGGAGTAGGGATAATGCTGAAAAACTGTTTTTT

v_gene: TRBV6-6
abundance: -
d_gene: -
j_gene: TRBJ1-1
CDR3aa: CASSDPSGGTEAFF
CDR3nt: TGTGCCAGCAGTGACCCAAGTGGGGGGACTGAAGCTTTCTTT

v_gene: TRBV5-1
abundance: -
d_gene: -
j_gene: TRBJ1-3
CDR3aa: CASRGGNTIYF
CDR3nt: TGCGCCAGCAGAGGCGGAAACACCATATATTTT

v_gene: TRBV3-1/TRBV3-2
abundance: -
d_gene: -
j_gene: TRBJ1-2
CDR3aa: CASSQDQIGPNYGYTF
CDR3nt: TGTGCCAGCAGCCAAGATCAAATAGGGCCCAACTATGGCTACACCTTC

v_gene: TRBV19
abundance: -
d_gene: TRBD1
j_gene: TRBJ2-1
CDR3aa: CASSISRTGGNEQFF
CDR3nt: TGTGCCAGTAGTATAAGTAGGACAGGGGGGAATGAGCAGTTCTTC

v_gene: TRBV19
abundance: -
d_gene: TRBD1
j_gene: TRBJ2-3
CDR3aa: CASSGGQGVTDTQYF
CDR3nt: TGTGCCAGCTCGGGGGGACAGGGGGTCACAGATACGCAGTATTTT

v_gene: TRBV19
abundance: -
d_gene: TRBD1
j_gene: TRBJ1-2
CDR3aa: CASSIGGQSVDGYTF
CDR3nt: TGTGCCAGTAGTATCGGGGGACAGTCCGTGGATGGCTACACCTTC

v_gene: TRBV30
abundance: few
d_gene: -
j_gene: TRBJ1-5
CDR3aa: CAWSVPGSSNQPQHF
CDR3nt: TGTGCCTGGAGTGTACCAGGCAGTAGCAATCAGCCCCAGCATTTT

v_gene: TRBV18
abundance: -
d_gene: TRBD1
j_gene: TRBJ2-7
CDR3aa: CASSPPGQDEQYF
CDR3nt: TGTGCCAGCTCACCTCCTGGACAGGACGAGCAGTACTTC

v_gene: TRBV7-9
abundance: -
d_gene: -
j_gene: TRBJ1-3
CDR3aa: CASSSQGSGNTIYF
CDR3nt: TGTGCCAGCAGCTCCCAGGGCTCTGGAAACACCATATATTTT

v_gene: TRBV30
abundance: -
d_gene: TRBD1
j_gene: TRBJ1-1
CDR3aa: CAWNGQENTEAFF
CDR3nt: TGTGCCTGGAATGGACAGGAGAACACTGAAGCTTTCTTT

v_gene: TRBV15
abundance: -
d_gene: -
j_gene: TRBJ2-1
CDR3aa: CATSNRQYTGQFF
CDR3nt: TGTGCCACCAGCAATAGACAGTACACTGGGCAGTTCTTC